The clone carrying this T cell receptor (beta chain) was counted a few times. Its target is not known. Treatment indicated: oral pan-JAK inhibitor, 5-10 mg twice daily. Alopecia areata patients gave lesional scalp punch biopsies and peripheral blood samples. This sample was taken from a study of CD8+ T cells in alopecia areata. The study, taken as a whole, reports: More clonal than normal scalp was lesional scalp, particularly alopecia totalis/universalis.

V trimming: 3 bases; J trimming: 0 bases; junction bases outside the gene matches: 9. CDR1 is KGHSH, CDR2 LQKENI, per germline. The CDR3 totals 17 residues. Following extraction, RNA underwent reverse transcription to cDNA, which served as the sequencing template. The assay was immunoSEQ multiplex PCR, and TCRdb's table has in-frame clones only and misses some. The sample records around 140,000 clones, around 50% being singletons. The V and J genes are TRBV18 and TRBJ2-5; 8 nucleotides agree with TRBD2. This specimen consisted of CD8+ T cells sorted from blood, obtained at week 4, from a patient treated with tofacitinib. This receptor was taken from a human donor with alopecia areata. This CDR3 reads CASSPPGGTANQETQYF. The CDR3 bases are TGTGCCAGCTCACCGCCGGGAGGGACTGCTAACCAAGAGACCCAGTACTTC. Using reference TRBV18 and TRBJ2-5 for the parts outside the CDR3, the full variable domain is NAGVMQNPRHLVRRRGQEARLRCSPMKGHSHVYWYRQLPEEGLKFMVYLQKENIIDESGMPKERFSAEFPKEGPSILRIQQVVRGDSAAYFCASSPPGGTANQETQYFGPGTRLLVL.